A single sample gave rise to the 5 T cell receptor beta chains below, sequenced in a study of response to subunit inactivated influenza vaccine (dated by TCRdb to 2017 to 2018). The library was built by means of RT-PCR. Sequencer: Illumina HiSeq 2500. TCRdb redid the processing of the public reads, applying fastp at Q25 and MiXCR, and retained in-frame beta chains. CDR3 protein sequences are deduplicated, and each keeps its most common genes and DNA. For this sample the table gives a few hundred thousand distinct CDR3 sequences, of which roughly 22% were detected only once. The top ten clones comprise about 9.4% of the sample. This sample comprised PBMCs from blood, obtained roughly 20 months after vaccination. The source of these receptors is a man aged 45 to 75 who received an inactivated influenza vaccine. Donor details come from another sample of the same person, matched by shared clones.

The chain's CDR3 is CASSLTQVNTEAFF. In DNA form, the CDR3 reads TGTGCCAGCAGCTTAACTCAGGTGAACACTGAAGCTTTCTTT. The V and J genes are TRBV12-3 or TRBV12-4 and TRBJ1-1, with unresolved D. The CDR3 covers 14 residues. The ends were cut back, 6 bases at V and 0 bases at J, with 11 bases in the middle.

This clonotype was counted between two and nine times. The CDR3 DNA sequence: TGCAGCGTTTACAGAGACGCTCCCTACGAGCAGTACTTC. It translates to CSVYRDAPYEQYF. The chain couples TRBV29-1 to TRBJ2-7; no clear D. The length of the CDR3 is 13 residues. The V and J ends lost 5 bases and 2 bases respectively, with 13 bases between them. The germline gives CDR1 SQVTM, CDR2 ANQGSEA.

This clonotype was observed a few times. The rearrangement joins TRBV20-1 to TRBJ1-2; D ambiguous. Deletions cut 6 bases from V and 8 bases from J, with 13 bases between. CDR1 is DFQATT and CDR2 is SNEGSKA in the germline V gene (reference sequence). There are 11 residues in the CDR3. CDR3 protein: CSALGSRGYTF. The CDR3 nucleotides are TGCAGTGCCCTGGGCAGTCGAGGCTACACCTTC.

This clonotype was counted only a few times. The chain employs TRBV7-9 and TRBJ1-4; 10 bases match TRBD1. CDR1 is SEHNR and CDR2 is FQNEAQ in the germline V gene (reference sequence). Trimming at V came to 5 bases and at J to 1 base, leaving 7 bases not matched to a gene. This CDR3 is 17 amino acids long. This chain's CDR3 is CASSPDRGLGTNEKLFF. The CDR3 region has the DNA TGTGCCAGCAGCCCCGACAGGGGGCTCGGAACTAATGAAAAACTGTTTTTT.

This clonotype was counted a few times. The chain joins TRBV4-3 to TRBJ2-7, with D possibly being TRBD2 (6 bases). V was trimmed by 0 bases and J by 0 bases, leaving 9 bases between them. In germline, CDR1 is LGHNA, CDR2 YSLEER. The CDR3 spans 15 residues. CDR3 in DNA: TGCGCCAGCAGCCAAGATCGGGGGTCCTCCTACGAGCAGTACTTC. This codes for CASSQDRGSSYEQYF.